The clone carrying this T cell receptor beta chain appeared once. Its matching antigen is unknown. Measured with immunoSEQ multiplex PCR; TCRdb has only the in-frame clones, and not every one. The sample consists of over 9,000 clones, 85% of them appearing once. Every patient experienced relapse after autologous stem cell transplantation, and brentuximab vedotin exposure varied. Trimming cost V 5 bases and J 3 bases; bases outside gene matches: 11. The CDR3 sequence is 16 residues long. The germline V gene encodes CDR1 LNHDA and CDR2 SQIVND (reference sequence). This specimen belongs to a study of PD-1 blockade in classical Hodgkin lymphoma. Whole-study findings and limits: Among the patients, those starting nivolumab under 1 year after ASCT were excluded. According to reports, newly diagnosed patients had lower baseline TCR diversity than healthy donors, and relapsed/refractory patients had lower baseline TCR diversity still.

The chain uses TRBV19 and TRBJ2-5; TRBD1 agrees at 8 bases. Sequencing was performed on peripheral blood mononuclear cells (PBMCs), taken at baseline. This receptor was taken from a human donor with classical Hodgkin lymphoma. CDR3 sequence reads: CASSPRAGGREETQYF. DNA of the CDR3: TGTGCCAGTAGTCCCCGGGCAGGGGGCAGGGAAGAGACCCAGTACTTC.